This T cell receptor beta chain was identified during a study of cytomegalovirus exposure and HLA in healthy donors. Study context: Most donors, 81% of roughly 400 genotyped, fell in the Caucasian-associated ancestry cluster.

The study, taken as a whole, reports: In a later analysis, HLA-associated TCR beta chains were more clonally expanded than equally common others. Presence/absence analyses took donor sequencing depth as roughly uniform.

Trimming shortened V by 2 bases and J by 8 bases, and 19 bases separated the two germline ends. The germline V gene has CDR1 MDHEN and CDR2 SYDVKM. The CDR3 consists of 15 residues. The PCR used 60 Vbeta and 13 Jbeta primers. TCRdb keeps only in-frame clones here, not all; method: immunoSEQ multiplex PCR. The sample contains around 130,000 clones, over 80% of which appear only once. Points on this clone: Its antigen is unknown.

This receptor was obtained from a man aged 25 to 40 in good health and CMV-seronegative. The rearrangement uses TRBV28 and TRBJ2-7; D is perhaps TRBD1 (7 bases). The sequenced material came from PBMCs. CDR3 sequence reads: CASSLAGGQEGKQYF. DNA for the CDR3: TGTGCCAGCAGTTTAGCAGGGGGGCAAGAAGGGAAGCAGTACTTC.